This TCR beta chain emerged from a study of blood T cell repertoires in COVID-19. V shed 2 bases, J shed 4 bases, and the junction held 7 bases outside the gene matches. The CDR3 is made up of 16 amino acids. Germline V gene lookup returns CDR1 MNHNS and CDR2 SASEGT. As handled by the study authors: By means of reference gene primer amplification, nucleated cell counts were estimated. Assay used: immunoSEQ multiplex PCR; TCRdb lists only in-frame clones, some missing. The D gene and trimming were derived from the DNA, and the V and J assignments and clone size from that table. The top ten hold about 18% of the sample, which has approximately 160,000 clones, roughly nine tenths seen once.

The TCR was taken from a man in his sixties with active or convalescent COVID-19. V and J are TRBV6-1 and TRBJ1-4, with 7 bases lining up with TRBD1. Sequenced material: peripheral blood. The CDR3 coding sequence is TGTGCCAGCAGTGAAAATGGGGGACAGCTTAATGAAAAACTGTTTTTT. Translation: CASSENGGQLNEKLFF.